The subject of this entry is one T cell receptor beta chain. This sample is drawn from a study of radiotherapy plus CTLA-4 blockade in lung cancer. The V gene end was trimmed by 6 bases and the J gene end by 0 bases; junction bases not matched to a gene: 7. The CDR3 runs to 15 residues. Germline-derived CDR1 and CDR2 are SNHLY and FYNNEI. CTLA-4 blockade with ipilimumab, together with focal radiation, was given to patients with chemo-refractory metastatic non-small-cell lung cancer. Assay used: immunoSEQ multiplex PCR; TCRdb lists only in-frame clones, some missing. Of about 45,000 clones in the sample, 60% to 80% are singletons; the top ten hold approximately 8.8%.

The chain combines TRBV2 with TRBJ1-1; TRBD1 matches at 7 bases. The source was peripheral blood, collected from a patient treated with radiotherapy plus ipilimumab. The sequence was obtained from a human donor with non-small cell lung cancer who had stable disease on radiotherapy plus ipilimumab. The CDR3 region is CASSETGVMNTEAFF. The CDR3 nucleotides read TGTGCCAGCAGCGAAACAGGGGTCATGAACACTGAAGCTTTCTTT.